This T cell receptor (beta chain) was retrieved from a study of CD8 T cells in Susac syndrome. This CDR3 region has 15 residues. V lost 0 bases, J lost 5 bases, and 11 bases lay in between. CDR1 and CDR2 from the germline V gene are MGHRA and YSYEKL. Reverse transcription used about 0.45 to 1 ug RNA and random hexamers. TCRdb reanalysed the immunoSEQ multiplex PCR reads using MiXCR and keeps one entry per CDR3 protein. The sample consists of approximately 150,000 distinct CDR3 sequences, approximately 79% of them appearing once. J is TRBJ1-5 and V is TRBV4-1; TRBD1 is a possible D gene (6 bases). This clonotype was obtained from a human donor with multiple sclerosis. Specimen: CD8+ T cells from PBMCs. The CDR3 region has the DNA TGCGCCAGCAGCCAAGATCAGGCAGGGGATCAGCCCCAGCATTTT. Its protein is CASSQDQAGDQPQHF.